Listed below are T cell receptor beta chains from one sample, sequenced in a study of blood T cell repertoires in COVID-19. The data were produced by immunoSEQ multiplex PCR, yet TCRdb's version contains in-frame clones alone and is incomplete. The data show over 200,000 clones, 75% to 90% seen once. The sample comprised PBMCs or T cells enriched from blood (not recorded which). The receptors stem from a woman in her 30s who had been exposed to COVID-19. CDR3s include the opening cysteine and the closing phenylalanine or tryptophan. A D gene is named only where the DNA matches it firmly. Part of the rows lack a size; the others show once, few, many or a class for expanded clones.

v_gene: TRBV24-1
abundance: NA
d_gene: TRBD1
j_gene: TRBJ2-7
CDR3aa: CATSDFGLGDRAYEQYF
CDR3nt: TGTGCCACCAGTGATTTTGGGTTGGGGGACAGGGCCTACGAGCAGTACTTC

v_gene: TRBV24-1
abundance: NA
d_gene: TRBD1
j_gene: TRBJ1-1
CDR3aa: CATSPGTGLNTEAFF
CDR3nt: TGTGCCACCAGTCCCGGGACAGGCTTGAACACTGAAGCTTTCTTT

v_gene: TRBV4-1
abundance: NA
d_gene: NA
j_gene: TRBJ2-7
CDR3aa: CASSQDRGLLLYEQYF
CDR3nt: TGCGCCAGCAGCCAAGATCGGGGACTTCTCCTCTACGAGCAGTACTTC

v_gene: TRBV19
abundance: NA
d_gene: TRBD1
j_gene: TRBJ2-7
CDR3aa: CASSIGTGVDYEQYF
CDR3nt: TGTGCCAGTAGTATCGGGACAGGGGTAGACTACGAGCAGTACTTC

v_gene: TRBV5-6
abundance: NA
d_gene: TRBD2
j_gene: TRBJ2-5
CDR3aa: CASSLGGLAGGFGETQYF
CDR3nt: TGTGCCAGCAGCTTAGGGGGACTAGCGGGAGGGTTCGGAGAGACCCAGTACTTC

v_gene: TRBV5-6
abundance: NA
d_gene: TRBD2
j_gene: TRBJ2-7
CDR3aa: CASSLVRPVGTTHDEQYF
CDR3nt: TGTGCCAGCAGCTTGGTAAGGCCTGTGGGGACTACACATGACGAGCAGTACTTC

v_gene: TRBV10-1
abundance: NA
d_gene: NA
j_gene: TRBJ1-2
CDR3aa: CASKGRGPVYWGYTF
CDR3nt: TGCGCCAGCAAAGGGCGGGGACCCGTTTATTGGGGCTACACCTTC

v_gene: TRBV2
abundance: NA
d_gene: NA
j_gene: TRBJ1-1
CDR3aa: CASSDYSNTEAFF
CDR3nt: TGTGCCAGCAGTGATTACTCGAACACTGAAGCTTTCTTT

v_gene: TRBV5-1
abundance: NA
d_gene: TRBD2
j_gene: TRBJ2-1
CDR3aa: CASSLGLAGGPENEQFF
CDR3nt: TGCGCCAGCAGCCTGGGACTAGCGGGAGGGCCCGAGAATGAGCAGTTCTTC

v_gene: TRBV29-1
abundance: NA
d_gene: TRBD1
j_gene: TRBJ1-1
CDR3aa: CSVYTGTDGEAFF
CDR3nt: TGCAGCGTTTACACCGGGACAGATGGTGAAGCTTTCTTT

v_gene: TRBV28
abundance: NA
d_gene: TRBD2
j_gene: TRBJ2-7
CDR3aa: CASNPSGSFSASYEQYF
CDR3nt: TGTGCCAGCAATCCTAGCGGGAGCTTTTCCGCCTCCTACGAGCAGTACTTC

v_gene: TRBV25-1
abundance: NA
d_gene: TRBD1
j_gene: TRBJ1-2
CDR3aa: CASRGTGGSYGYTF
CDR3nt: TGTGCCAGCAGGGGGACAGGGGGGAGCTATGGCTACACCTTC

v_gene: TRBV27
abundance: NA
d_gene: NA
j_gene: TRBJ2-2
CDR3aa: CASSFLGTGELFF
CDR3nt: TGTGCCAGCAGTTTTCTAGGCACCGGGGAGCTGTTTTTT

v_gene: TRBV30
abundance: NA
d_gene: NA
j_gene: TRBJ1-1
CDR3aa: CAWSVLDSTAEAFF
CDR3nt: TGTGCCTGGAGTGTACTCGACAGCACGGCTGAAGCTTTCTTT

v_gene: TRBV25-1
abundance: NA
d_gene: NA
j_gene: TRBJ1-2
CDR3aa: CASSGWGHGYTF
CDR3nt: TGTGCCAGCAGTGGATGGGGCCATGGCTACACCTTC

v_gene: TRBV29-1
abundance: NA
d_gene: TRBD2
j_gene: TRBJ2-1
CDR3aa: CSVETRTRGYNEQFF
CDR3nt: TGCAGCGTTGAGACCCGGACTAGGGGATACAATGAGCAGTTCTTC

v_gene: TRBV27
abundance: NA
d_gene: NA
j_gene: TRBJ2-3
CDR3aa: CASSLEGDSTDTQYF
CDR3nt: TGTGCCAGCAGTTTGGAGGGCGACAGCACAGATACGCAGTATTTT

v_gene: TRBV10-3
abundance: NA
d_gene: TRBD2
j_gene: TRBJ2-3
CDR3aa: CAISGPTSGREDTQYF
CDR3nt: TGTGCCATCAGTGGTCCGACTAGCGGGAGGGAAGATACGCAGTATTTT

v_gene: TRBV20-1
abundance: NA
d_gene: TRBD2
j_gene: TRBJ2-1
CDR3aa: CSASSASGYGSSYNEQFF
CDR3nt: TGCAGTGCTAGTTCGGCTAGCGGTTATGGGAGCTCCTACAATGAGCAGTTCTTC

v_gene: TRBV7-9
abundance: NA
d_gene: TRBD1
j_gene: TRBJ2-5
CDR3aa: CASSLTPGQGGETQYF
CDR3nt: TGTGCCAGCAGCTTAACCCCCGGACAGGGGGGAGAGACCCAGTACTTC

v_gene: TRBV13
abundance: NA
d_gene: TRBD2
j_gene: TRBJ2-6
CDR3aa: CASSIGGGTGANVLTF
CDR3nt: TGTGCCAGCAGCATCGGGGGAGGGACTGGGGCCAACGTCCTGACTTTC

v_gene: TRBV6-5
abundance: NA
d_gene: NA
j_gene: TRBJ1-1
CDR3aa: CASSYSRQGLNTEAFF
CDR3nt: TGTGCCAGCAGTTACTCGAGGCAGGGTTTGAACACTGAAGCTTTCTTT

v_gene: TRBV6-1
abundance: NA
d_gene: TRBD2
j_gene: TRBJ2-2
CDR3aa: CASSVSGLAGETNTGELFF
CDR3nt: TGTGCCAGCAGTGTTTCGGGACTAGCGGGAGAGACGAACACCGGGGAGCTGTTTTTT

v_gene: TRBV2
abundance: NA
d_gene: NA
j_gene: TRBJ1-2
CDR3aa: CASSVAASYGYTF
CDR3nt: TGTGCCAGCAGTGTCGCGGCTTCCTATGGCTACACCTTC

v_gene: TRBV19
abundance: NA
d_gene: TRBD1
j_gene: TRBJ1-3
CDR3aa: CASSMGTGPGNTIYF
CDR3nt: TGTGCCAGTAGTATGGGGACAGGGCCTGGAAACACCATATATTTT

v_gene: TRBV2
abundance: NA
d_gene: NA
j_gene: TRBJ2-5
CDR3aa: CASSTRYQETQYF
CDR3nt: TGTGCCAGCAGTACCCGGTACCAAGAGACCCAGTACTTC

v_gene: TRBV5-1
abundance: NA
d_gene: TRBD1
j_gene: TRBJ1-6
CDR3aa: CASSLDGQGRGNSPLHF
CDR3nt: TGCGCCAGCAGCTTGGATGGACAGGGCCGGGGTAATTCACCCCTCCACTTT

v_gene: TRBV7-2
abundance: NA
d_gene: NA
j_gene: TRBJ2-2
CDR3aa: CASSPTAGGGELFF
CDR3nt: TGTGCCAGCAGCCCGACAGCTGGCGGCGGGGAGCTGTTTTTT

v_gene: TRBV7-6
abundance: NA
d_gene: TRBD1
j_gene: TRBJ1-1
CDR3aa: CASSGRTGGNTEAFF
CDR3nt: TGTGCCAGCAGCGGCCGGACAGGGGGGAACACTGAAGCTTTCTTT

v_gene: TRBV20-1
abundance: NA
d_gene: TRBD1
j_gene: TRBJ1-1
CDR3aa: CSARQGAEAFF
CDR3nt: TGCAGTGCTCGACAGGGGGCTGAAGCTTTCTTT

v_gene: TRBV28
abundance: once
d_gene: NA
j_gene: TRBJ2-1
CDR3aa: CASSLSQGLYNEQFF
CDR3nt: TGTGCCAGCAGTTTATCTCAGGGACTTTACAATGAGCAGTTCTTC

v_gene: TRBV5-4
abundance: NA
d_gene: TRBD2
j_gene: TRBJ2-5
CDR3aa: CASSIIAGGLETQYF
CDR3nt: TGTGCCAGCAGCATAATAGCGGGAGGGCTGGAGACCCAGTACTTC

v_gene: TRBV9
abundance: NA
d_gene: NA
j_gene: TRBJ2-1
CDR3aa: CASSPRPPGHNEQFF
CDR3nt: TGTGCCAGCAGCCCTAGACCCCCCGGCCACAATGAGCAGTTCTTC

v_gene: TRBV9
abundance: NA
d_gene: NA
j_gene: TRBJ1-3
CDR3aa: CASSVAQGGNTIYF
CDR3nt: TGTGCCAGCAGCGTAGCCCAGGGTGGGAACACCATATATTTT

v_gene: TRBV19
abundance: NA
d_gene: TRBD2
j_gene: TRBJ2-1
CDR3aa: CASSILAGGQSEQFF
CDR3nt: TGTGCCAGTAGTATATTGGCGGGAGGGCAGAGTGAGCAGTTCTTC

v_gene: TRBV7-8
abundance: NA
d_gene: NA
j_gene: TRBJ1-4
CDR3aa: CASSLGGSGNEKLFF
CDR3nt: TGTGCCAGCAGCTTAGGGGGCAGTGGTAATGAAAAACTGTTTTTT

v_gene: TRBV9
abundance: NA
d_gene: NA
j_gene: TRBJ2-1
CDR3aa: CASSVGGASYNEQFF
CDR3nt: TGTGCCAGCAGCGTAGGGGGCGCCTCCTACAATGAGCAGTTCTTC

v_gene: TRBV5-1
abundance: NA
d_gene: TRBD1
j_gene: TRBJ2-7
CDR3aa: CASSILDRVYEQYF
CDR3nt: TGCGCCAGCAGTATATTGGACAGGGTTTACGAGCAGTACTTC

v_gene: TRBV28
abundance: NA
d_gene: NA
j_gene: TRBJ2-5
CDR3aa: CASSRTALGRETQYF
CDR3nt: TGTGCCAGCAGTCGAACCGCCCTAGGCCGGGAGACCCAGTACTTC

v_gene: TRBV15
abundance: NA
d_gene: TRBD2
j_gene: TRBJ2-5
CDR3aa: CATSGGLAGGRGETQYF
CDR3nt: TGTGCCACCAGCGGAGGACTAGCGGGAGGGCGGGGAGAGACCCAGTACTTC

v_gene: TRBV6-5
abundance: NA
d_gene: TRBD1
j_gene: TRBJ1-3
CDR3aa: CASSGRQGSGNTIYF
CDR3nt: TGTGCCAGCAGCGGTAGACAGGGGTCGGGAAACACCATATATTTT